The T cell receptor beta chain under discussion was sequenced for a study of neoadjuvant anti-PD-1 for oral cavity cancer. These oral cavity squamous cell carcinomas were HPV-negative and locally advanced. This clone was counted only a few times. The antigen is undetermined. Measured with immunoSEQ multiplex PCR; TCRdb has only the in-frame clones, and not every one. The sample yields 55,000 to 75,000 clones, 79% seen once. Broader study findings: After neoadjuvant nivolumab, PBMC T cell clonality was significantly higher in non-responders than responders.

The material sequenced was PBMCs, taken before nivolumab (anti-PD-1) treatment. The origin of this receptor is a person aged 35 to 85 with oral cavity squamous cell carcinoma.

The CDR3 nucleotides are TGTGCCAGCAGCTTGAGGGGATTAGCCAAAAACATTCAGTACTTC. Protein sequence: CASSLRGLAKNIQYF. The rearrangement uses TRBV5-6 and TRBJ2-4, with D tentatively TRBD1 (5 bases). V was pared by 1 base and J by 0 bases, with 8 bases between. The V gene's germline CDR1 is SGHDT and CDR2 YYEEEE. The CDR3 length is 15 residues.